A single sample is the source of the 6 T cell receptor beta chains below, sequenced in a study of beta chain features in type 1 diabetes (dated by TCRdb to 2017 to 2018). Library creation used the immunoSEQ multiplex PCR assay. All of the isolated RNA was reverse transcribed with the High Capacity cDNA Reverse Transcription Kit, so expressed TCRB transcripts were sequenced. The source is immuneACCESS, and TCRdb retained only in-frame sequences with V and J called. Part of the clones is not carried over; for the studies checked, unresolved V genes explain less than half of this, and the remainder is unexplained. For this sample the table gives about 290,000 clones, of which 8% were detected only once. Roughly 1% of the sample lies in the top ten. Specimen: central memory CD4+ T cells from blood. These receptors were obtained from a woman aged 18-35 years in good health.

This clone was counted at least ten times. The rearrangement joins TRBV5-1 to TRBJ2-1, with TRBD2 identical over 8 bases. The CDR3 loop spans 16 amino acids. Germline CDR1 reads SGHRS; CDR2 reads YFSETQ. Trimming took 2 bases from V and 4 from J; bases not matched to a gene: 8. The CDR3 coding sequence is TGCGCCAGCAGCTTCGGTAGCGGGGTTATATACAATGAGCAGTTCTTC. Its translation is CASSFGSGVIYNEQFF.

The chain links TRBV7-5 to TRBJ2-1; TRBD1, the table's D call, lacks a check against the DNA. TRBV7-5 is a known pseudogene. The CDR3 runs to 15 residues. CDR3: CVRSHSGTAHNEQFF. CDR3 in DNA: TGTGTCAGAAGCCATTCCGGGACAGCCCACAATGAGCAGTTCTTC.

The chain is built from TRBV11-2 and TRBJ2-1; perhaps D is TRBD1 or TRBD2 (6 bases each). The CDR3 covers 16 residues. Germline CDR1 and CDR2: SGHAT and FQNNGV. V gave up 7 bases and J gave up 0 bases, with 16 bases separating them. The CDR3 loop reads CASNPLRGPSYNEQFF. For the CDR3, the DNA is TGTGCCAGCAACCCCCTCCGGGGGCCCTCCTACAATGAGCAGTTCTTC. The full variable domain, in which reference TRBV11-2 and TRBJ2-1 provide the parts outside the CDR3, is EAGVAQSPRYKIIEKRQSVAFWCNPISGHATLYWYQQILGQGPKLLIQFQNNGVVDDSQLPKDRFSAERLKGVDSTLKIQPAKLEDSAVYLCASNPLRGPSYNEQFFGPGTRLTVL.

V is TRBV5-1 and J is TRBJ2-5; tentatively, D is TRBD1 (6 bases). CDR1 is SGHRS and CDR2 is YFSETQ in the germline V gene. Trimming took 0 bases from V and 4 from J, leaving 22 bases between them. This CDR3 has 18 amino acids. The CDR3 bases are TGCGCCAGCAGCTTGGTTCCATTGAGGGGGAGCCTATCAGAGACCCAGTACTTC. As protein: CASSLVPLRGSLSETQYF.

The V and J genes are TRBV7-2 and TRBJ2-7; the D is unclear. The CDR3 loop spans 14 amino acids. CDR1 and CDR2 (germline): SGHTA, FQGNSA. V was pared by 1 base and J by 4 bases, with 11 bases between. The CDR3 nucleotides read TGTGCCAGCAGCTTAGTAGGGTCCTTATACGAGCAGTACTTC. Translated: CASSLVGSLYEQYF.

This chain uses TRBV30 with TRBJ1-1; a weak D match, TRBD1 (6 bases). V lost 4 bases and J lost 1, with 10 bases in between. This CDR3 is built from 13 residues. The germline gives CDR1 GTSNPN, CDR2 SVGIG (reference sequence). CDR3 sequence reads: CAWKGGGNTEAFF. The CDR3 coding sequence is TGTGCCTGGAAAGGGGGGGGGAACACTGAAGCTTTCTTT.